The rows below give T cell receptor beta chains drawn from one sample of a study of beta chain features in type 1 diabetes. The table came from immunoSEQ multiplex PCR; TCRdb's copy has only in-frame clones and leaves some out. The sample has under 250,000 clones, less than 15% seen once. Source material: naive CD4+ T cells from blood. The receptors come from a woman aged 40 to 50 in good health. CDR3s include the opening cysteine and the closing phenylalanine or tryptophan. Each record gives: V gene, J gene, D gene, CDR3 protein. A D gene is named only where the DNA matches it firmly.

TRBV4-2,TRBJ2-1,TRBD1,CASSQGGQGGNEQFF
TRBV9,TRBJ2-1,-,CASSVERLAGNEQFF
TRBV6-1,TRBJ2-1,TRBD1,CASSGGTGYNEQFF
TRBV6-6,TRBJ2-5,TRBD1,CASSPVEGPTGGYF
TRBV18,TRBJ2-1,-,CASSPVRGSYNEQFF
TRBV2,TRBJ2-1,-,CASSGLAFLNEQFF
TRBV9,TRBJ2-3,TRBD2,CATSARGGATDTQYF
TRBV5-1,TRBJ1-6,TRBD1,CASSLAGQALSPLHF
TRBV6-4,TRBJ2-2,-,CASKVDSNTGELFF
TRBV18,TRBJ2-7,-,CASSPGQSSYEQYF
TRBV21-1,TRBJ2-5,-,CASSLNSGGAGQETQYF
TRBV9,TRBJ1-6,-,CASSVDRARGSPLHF
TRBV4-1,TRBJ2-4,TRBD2,CASSQRRSGGLSAKNIQYF
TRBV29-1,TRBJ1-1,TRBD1,CGSGTENTEAFF
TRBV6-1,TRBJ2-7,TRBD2,CASSERLAGARYEQYF
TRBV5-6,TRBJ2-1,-,CASSRPSVGEFF
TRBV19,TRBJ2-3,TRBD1,CASSIRDRGTDTQYF
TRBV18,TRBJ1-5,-,CASSRTGSGQPQHF
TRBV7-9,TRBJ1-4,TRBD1,CASRPTGGTKKLFF
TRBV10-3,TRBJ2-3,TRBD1,CAISEWTGGPPDTQYF
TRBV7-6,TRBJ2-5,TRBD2,CASSQRTSGGQETQYF
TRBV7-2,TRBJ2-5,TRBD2,CASSLAWTSGESQYF
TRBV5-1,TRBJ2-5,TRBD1,CASSFDRGQETQYF
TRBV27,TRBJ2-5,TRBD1,CASSLSPSWTGSGETQYF
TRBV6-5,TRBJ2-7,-,CASSYSEYNRIYEQYF
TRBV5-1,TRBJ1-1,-,CASRWFGETEAFF
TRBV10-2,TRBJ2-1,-,CASSDRTGDLRTYNEQFF
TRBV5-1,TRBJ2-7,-,CASSPVIGAPGEQYF
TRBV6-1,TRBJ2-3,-,CASSEVRGTDTQYF
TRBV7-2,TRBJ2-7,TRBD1,CASSLGDRGYEQYF
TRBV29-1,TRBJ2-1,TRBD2,CSALAGTYNEQFF
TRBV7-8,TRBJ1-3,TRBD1,CASSSQGANGNTIYF
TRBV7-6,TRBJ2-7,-,CASSLRGRLDEQYF
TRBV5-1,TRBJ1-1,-,CASSLLGDTEAFF
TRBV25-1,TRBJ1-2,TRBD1,CASSEYGPTGGLYGYTF
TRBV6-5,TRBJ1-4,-,CASSYARTATNEKLFF
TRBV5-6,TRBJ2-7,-,CASSHTGTRVSYEQYF
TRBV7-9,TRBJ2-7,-,CASSPWTVGVYEQYF
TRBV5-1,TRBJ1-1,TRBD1,CASSRQGEPNTEAFF
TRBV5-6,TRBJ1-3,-,CASSLGTTGNTIYF
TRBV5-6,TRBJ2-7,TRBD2,CASSLGGTSGWQYF
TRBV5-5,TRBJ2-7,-,CASSPPPGATSYEQYF
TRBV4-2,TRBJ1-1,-,CASSQQQSTEAFF
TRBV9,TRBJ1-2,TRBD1,CASSVRDSAGYGYTF
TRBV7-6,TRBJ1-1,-,CASSQRRATEAFF
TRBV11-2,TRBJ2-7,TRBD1,CASSLRGQASYEQYF
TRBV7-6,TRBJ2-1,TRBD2,CASSQGISGANEQFF
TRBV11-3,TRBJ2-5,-,CASSLGLKETQYF
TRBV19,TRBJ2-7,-,CASRTARGTRSEQYF
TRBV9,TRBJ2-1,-,CASRPPDGTGYNEQFF